A selection of T cell receptor beta chains follows, all from one sample in a study of T cell responses to AZD1222 COVID-19 vaccine. Profiling relied on immunoSEQ multiplex PCR, and the TCRdb table lists in-frame clones only, not all of them. Here the sample spans about 130,000 clones, 70% to 90% being singletons. Sequences were derived from peripheral blood, sampled on day 0 of AZD1222 vaccination. The receptor set was obtained from an adult in good health. Both conserved end residues are part of each CDR3. D genes are given only for firm matches. Expanded clones are given a class, and other clones once, few, many or no size at all.

NA,NA,TRBJ1-1,TRBV6-5,14,CASSYSEWQGEAFF,TGTGCCAGCAGTTACTCGGAGTGGCAGGGTGAAGCTTTCTTT
NA,NA,TRBJ2-1,TRBV10-1,13,CASGPSAYNEQFF,TGCGCCAGCGGGCCTTCGGCGTACAATGAGCAGTTCTTC
NA,NA,TRBJ1-6,TRBV9,15,CASSVVSGSGSPLHF,TGTGCCAGCAGCGTAGTGTCAGGTTCCGGTTCACCCCTCCACTTT
NA,many,TRBJ2-7,TRBV7-8,13,CASSQESGYEQYF,TGTGCCAGCAGCCAAGAGTCCGGCTACGAGCAGTACTTC
NA,NA,TRBJ2-6,TRBV19,14,CASSYRDGANVLTF,TGTGCCAGTAGTTACAGGGATGGGGCCAACGTCCTGACTTTC
NA,NA,TRBJ1-2,TRBV28,18,CASRNAVKRRTENYGYTF,TGTGCCAGCAGAAACGCGGTCAAGAGAAGGACAGAGAACTATGGCTACACCTTC
NA,NA,TRBJ1-4,TRBV7-9,14,CASSPGQSREKLFF,TGTGCCAGCTCCCCGGGGCAGTCAAGGGAAAAACTGTTTTTT
NA,once,TRBJ2-7,TRBV15,15,CATSTNRGASHEQYF,TGTGCCACCAGCACGAACCGGGGGGCCTCCCACGAGCAGTACTTC
NA,few,TRBJ1-4,TRBV4-3,18,CASSQANPSTGSREKLFF,TGCGCCAGCAGCCAAGCAAATCCGTCAACAGGGTCTAGGGAAAAACTGTTTTTT
NA,NA,TRBJ2-7,TRBV4-3,11,CASSQAHEQYF,TGCGCCAGCAGCCAAGCCCACGAGCAGTACTTC
NA,NA,TRBJ1-5,TRBV7-9,13,CASSLQGGQPQHF,TGTGCCAGCAGCTTACAGGGAGGCCAGCCCCAGCATTTT
NA,NA,TRBJ1-4,TRBV28,15,CASSSINGQSEKLFF,TGTGCCAGCAGTTCGATAAACGGACAGAGTGAAAAACTGTTTTTT
TRBD1,NA,TRBJ1-1,TRBV28,18,CASSNLRTGGTRGTEAFF,TGTGCCAGCAGTAATCTTAGGACAGGGGGCACGCGGGGAACTGAAGCTTTCTTT
NA,few,TRBJ2-7,TRBV4-3,13,CASSQGYRYEQYF,TGCGCCAGCAGCCAAGGTTACCGGTACGAGCAGTACTTC
TRBD1,NA,TRBJ1-2,TRBV18,14,CASSPSQGVYGYTF,TGTGCCAGCTCACCGTCTCAGGGGGTCTATGGCTACACCTTC
TRBD2,NA,TRBJ2-3,TRBV11-2,16,CASSITSGAITDTQYF,TGTGCCAGCAGCATCACTAGCGGGGCGATCACAGATACGCAGTATTTT
NA,NA,TRBJ2-7,TRBV3-1/TRBV3-2,14,CASSQDRTTYEQYF,TGTGCCAGCAGCCAAGATCGGACAACCTACGAGCAGTACTTC
NA,NA,TRBJ2-7,TRBV6-5,13,CASSYLDPYEQYF,TGTGCCAGCAGTTACCTGGACCCCTACGAGCAGTACTTC
NA,NA,TRBJ1-5,TRBV2,14,CASSDVGADQPQHF,TGTGCCAGCAGTGACGTGGGCGCGGATCAGCCCCAGCATTTT
TRBD1,NA,TRBJ1-3,TRBV4-2,20,CASSQDIFTGTGGTGNTIYF,TGTGCCAGCAGCCAAGATATATTCACCGGGACAGGGGGCACGGGAAACACCATATATTTT
TRBD1,NA,TRBJ2-1,TRBV24-1,17,CATSGTGAQSSYNEQFF,TGTGCCACCAGCGGGACAGGGGCCCAAAGCTCCTACAATGAGCAGTTCTTC
NA,NA,TRBJ2-7,TRBV18,14,CASSPGLVSYEQYF,TGTGCCAGCTCACCCGGATTAGTGTCCTACGAGCAGTACTTC
TRBD1,NA,TRBJ2-7,TRBV19,15,CASSTLQGIGNEQYF,TGTGCCAGTAGTACGTTACAGGGGATCGGGAACGAGCAGTACTTC